This T cell receptor beta chain is from a study of T cell responses to AZD1222 COVID-19 vaccine. The table came from immunoSEQ multiplex PCR; TCRdb's copy has only in-frame clones and leaves some out. The table has 180,000 or so clones, 85% to 95% seen once. The study, taken as a whole, reports: An increase in Spike-specific TCR breadth and depth was observed after two AZD1222 doses. Mapped onto spike, vaccine-associated CD4 TCRs spanned it and were dominant at 160-218 and 743-854. Only after the peak T cell response were repertoires sampled.

V shed 2 bases, J shed 7 bases, and the junction held 8 bases outside the gene matches. Germline CDR1 reads LNHNV; CDR2 reads YYDKDF (reference sequence). The CDR3 contains 16 residues. As to this clone: Its specificity is unknown.

This chain uses TRBV15 with TRBJ2-1; 10 bases are a match to TRBD2. The specimen comprised peripheral blood, sampled 28 days after the second dose of the MenACWY control vaccine. The receptor was isolated from an adult who received the MenACWY meningococcal vaccine as a control. The CDR3 is CATSRPELAGANEQFF. CDR3 nucleotide sequence: TGTGCCACCAGCAGACCGGAGCTAGCGGGGGCAAATGAGCAGTTCTTC.